This T cell receptor beta chain derives from a study of shared clonotypes between healthy human individuals (TCRdb year 2020). For context, the study as a whole: A couple of women and a few men aged 18 to 49 years were included in the cohort. For each donor, three plates each were used for CD4 naive and CD4 memory, two plates were used for CD8 naive, and one plate was used for CD8 memory. To estimate repertoire size and how much clonotype sharing occurs between individuals, the study deeply sequenced the blood TCR repertoires of five healthy adults. Different laboratories and diverse techniques were used to prepare libraries and sequence TCR repertoires, to increase sequencing depth and limit assay-specific biases. Each donor's leukapheresis produced roughly between about 0.9 and 9.5 billion PBMCs. Overall results and qualifications from the work: Based on pairwise subsampling, the degree of clonotype sharing among donors was expected to be affected by sequencing depth. Roughly 5.2% of naive CD4, 3.5% of naive CD8, roughly 2.4% of memory CD4, and about 0.4% of memory CD8 clonotypes were shared across a few donors. Higher generation probabilities were observed for clonotypes shared by all four sorted-subset donors than for non-shared clonotypes. Even with the large sequencing depth, rarefaction of the sorted-subset datasets indicated that sequencing was incomplete. Because the study included only a small number of donors, the genetic and exposure-history diversity represented was limited. Larger estimated clonotype richness was generally found for naive subsets than for memory subsets. Only blood was sampled, and tissue TCR repertoires likely differ from those in blood.

A remark on this clone: The clone's antigen remains unknown. No per-base quality is available; no much larger clone lies one base away.

TCR CDR3 regions were amplified from genomic DNA by multiplex PCR using the deep immunoSEQ assay. Genomic DNA extracted from each cell subset was distributed evenly over all wells of several immunoSEQ 96-well plates, and each plate served as one replicate. For sorted subsets, each replicate PCR was loaded with 150 to 250 ng genomic DNA, equivalent to approximately 33,000 T cell genomes. Purified libraries were measured with a Qubit 3.0 fluorometer, size-checked on a Bioanalyzer 2100, and measured again with the KAPA Library Quantification kit. Every immunoSEQ 96-well plate was sequenced on a dedicated single-read 150-cycle Illumina NextSeq 550 flow cell. Regarding the original processing steps: Because the immunoSEQ output included only junctional sequences and no quality scores, the filtering could not be the same as the filtering used for full-length reads. To assign V/J genes and CDR3, sequences were annotated using PyIR, a Python wrapper for IgBLAST v1.9, with IMGT germline references. Reads were filtered out if the reads had weak V/J assignments (E-value above 1e-6), no CDR3, stop codons, out-of-frame junctions, or ambiguous translated residues. A V3J clonotype was defined by an identical inferred V gene, J gene, and CDR3 amino acid sequence. Percentage overlap between repertoires was computed as shared unique clonotypes divided by the size of the smaller repertoire. Repertoire richness was assessed with RTK rarefaction, the Chao1 estimator, and Recon v2.1 estimates of unobserved clonotypes. OLGA was used to compute generation probabilities for all TCRbeta clonotypes that the gDNA method yielded from a handful of donors. TCRdb retrieved this table from immuneACCESS and kept in-frame rearrangements only. Not all clones are present; in checked studies, unresolved V genes account for under half, and no reason is known for the remainder. From that table come the V and J calls and clone size; the DNA was used to work out D and trimming. The sample table shows around 1,000,000 clones, and approximately 77% are seen once. The top ten clonotypes cover 0.89% of the sample.

The donors were healthy, HIV-negative adults with no recently reported acute infections or vaccinations. Only Caucasian adults living in Nashville, Tennessee, USA were represented among the donors. CD4+ T cells were enriched by magnetic negative selection; naive cells were then positively selected on CD45RA, and the negative fraction formed the memory subset. Blood was obtained by leukapheresis, after which PBMCs were separated by Ficoll-Histopaque density gradient centrifugation and cryopreserved in liquid nitrogen vapor phase. Analytical flow cytometry was used to check the purity and quantity of each magnetically sorted T cell population. Genomic DNA was isolated from each sorted fraction and quantified by UV absorbance on a Nanodrop 2000c. The V and J ends are trimmed by 7 bases and 5 bases, leaving 14 bases between them. The CDR3 goes from the cysteine to the phenylalanine over 14 residues. Of the read, only the CDR3 DNA is kept; its 42 bases are in frame from base 1. From a lookup of the germline V gene, CDR1 and CDR2 are SNHLY and FYNNEI.

What was sequenced was memory CD4+ T cells from PBMCs. Explained via the paper, the cell subset or site label denotes: CD45RA-negative fraction. The sequence derives from a man between 18 and 35 years old in good health. Some clones in this sample may be carry-over from other donors' samples. Recombination joined TRBV2 with TRBJ2-2; TRBD2 is a weak D gene call, 6 bases matching. The CDR3: CASTRDWTTGELFF. The nucleotides read TGTGCCAGCACTAGGGACTGGACAACCGGGGAGCTGTTTTTT.